The 6 T cell receptor beta chains below come from one sample, sequenced in a study of blood T cell repertoires in COVID-19. Data came from immunoSEQ multiplex PCR; TCRdb stores just in-frame clones and leaves some out. The table records over 130,000 clones, roughly 84% of them present only once. The sample was peripheral blood. The receptors derive from a young man with COVID-19, enrolled during active disease.

The chain couples TRBV27 to TRBJ2-5; 7 bases agree with TRBD2. V trimming: 2 bases; J trimming: 7 bases; junction bases outside the gene matches: 7. This CDR3 has 14 residues. Germline CDR1 is MNHEY and CDR2 is SMNVEV (reference sequence). CDR3 nucleotide sequence: TGTGCCAGCAGTTTAGCGGGAGAGGTGGGGACCCAGTACTTC. This sequence encodes CASSLAGEVGTQYF.

The V gene is TRBV11-2, the J gene TRBJ2-3; D is undetermined. The CDR3 spans 15 residues. Trimming removed 4 bases from V and 0 bases from J, with 11 bases in between. CDR1 and CDR2 (germline): SGHAT, FQNNGV. DNA for the CDR3: TGTGCCAGCAGCTCCAACTCCCCTAGCACAGATACGCAGTATTTT. Amino acid sequence: CASSSNSPSTDTQYF.

This rearrangement joins TRBV6-5 to TRBJ1-4; D remains ambiguous. The CDR3 is 14 residues long. Trimming pared 2 bases from V and 6 bases from J, leaving 10 bases between. Germline V gene sequence: CDR1 MNHEY, CDR2 SVGAGI. The CDR3 sequence: CASSYRGSDEKLFF. For the CDR3, the DNA is TGTGCCAGCAGTTACAGAGGCTCGGATGAAAAACTGTTTTTT.

This chain uses TRBV5-1 with TRBJ1-2; D ambiguous. The CDR3 is made up of 13 amino acids. Germline CDR1 reads SGHRS; CDR2 reads YFSETQ. Trimming pared 4 bases from V and 4 bases from J, leaving 11 bases between. The CDR3 DNA is TGCGCCAGCAGCCCTACGGTTGGCTATGGCTACACCTTC. The encoded protein is CASSPTVGYGYTF.

The V gene is TRBV30, the J gene TRBJ1-6; 11 positions match TRBD1. CDR1 is GTSNPN, CDR2 SVGIG, per germline (reference sequence). V shed 2 bases and J 7 bases; nucleotides not matched to a gene: 4. The CDR3 covers 15 residues. This CDR3 reads CAWSIGQGANSPLHF. In DNA form, the CDR3 reads TGTGCCTGGAGTATAGGACAGGGGGCAAATTCACCCCTCCACTTT.

This rearrangement joins TRBV6-2 or TRBV6-3 to TRBJ2-7; D perhaps matches TRBD1 (6 bases). The CDR3 extends over 13 amino acids. The germline CDR1 and CDR2 sequences are MNHEY and SVGEGT. Trimming removed 5 bases at V and 3 bases at J, with 11 bases between. CDR3 in amino acids: CASSRTEDYEQYF. Here the CDR3 DNA reads TGTGCCAGCAGTAGGACAGAGGACTACGAGCAGTACTTC.